The 6 T cell receptor beta chains below all came from one sample that was sequenced in a study of T cells in Graves' hyperthyroidism and ophthalmopathy. Amplification of TCR beta CDR3 regions used RNA as the template. A first-round RT-PCR of the TCR CDR3 used the HTBI primer set. Via MiXCR, TCRdb re-called the multiplex PCR reads, giving one row per CDR3 protein. The sample holds about 480,000 distinct CDR3 sequences, around an eighth seen once. The source material was blood. The receptors were gathered from a woman between 18 and 29 years old with Graves' hyperthyroidism.

This clonotype has at least ten counts. The chain uses TRBV10-3 and TRBJ2-3; tentatively, D is TRBD1 or TRBD2 (6 bases each). The CDR3 runs 15 residues. Germline V CDR1 and CDR2: ENHRY, SYGVKD. The V end was cut by 4 bases, the J end by 2 bases, with 13 bases between. The CDR3 spells CAISGAEGVTDTQYF. CDR3 nucleotide sequence: TGTGCCATCAGTGGAGCGGAGGGGGTCACAGATACGCAGTATTTT.

The sample holds a few counts of this clonotype. This chain joins TRBV9 and TRBJ2-1, with D maybe TRBD1 (6 bases). In germline, CDR1 is SGDLS, CDR2 YYNGEE. V was cut by 4 bases and J by 7 bases, with 15 bases left in between. This CDR3 is 14 amino acids long. The CDR3 sequence: CASSPTEGVNEQFF. Here the CDR3 DNA reads TGTGCCAGCAGCCCCACCGAGGGGGTTAATGAGCAGTTCTTC. Looking up the rest from reference TRBV9 and TRBJ2-1 gives the full variable domain: DSGVTQTPKHLITATGQRVTLRCSPRSGDLSVYWYQQSLDQGLQFLIQYYNGEERAKGNILERFSAQQFPDLHSELNLSSLELGDSALYFCASSPTEGVNEQFFGPGTRLTVL.

The table lists this clonotype with many counts. The V and J genes are TRBV24-1 and TRBJ1-1; TRBD1 aligns across 9 bases. Germline CDR1 KGHDR, CDR2 SFDVKD. The V segment lost 5 bases and the J segment 6 bases; nucleotides outside the gene matches: 9. The length of the CDR3 is 15 residues. The CDR3: CATSGRDRAFPEAFF. The CDR3 DNA reads TGTGCCACCAGTGGGCGGGACAGGGCGTTCCCTGAAGCTTTCTTT.

The chain recombines TRBV7-9 with TRBJ1-1, with no clear D. Germline assignment: CDR1 SEHNR and CDR2 FQNEAQ (reference sequence). This CDR3 comprises 12 residues. Trimming shortened V by 0 bases and J by 8 bases, and 7 bases separated the two germline ends. CDR3: CASSLATDEAFF. CDR3 in DNA: TGTGCCAGCAGCTTAGCAACGGACGAAGCTTTCTTT.

This clonotype showed up many times. The chain recombines TRBV29-1 with TRBJ2-3; 12 bases line up with TRBD1. The CDR3 runs to 15 residues. Trimming took 6 bases from V and 4 from J; bases not matched to a gene: 8. Germline-derived CDR1 and CDR2 are SQVTM and ANQGSEA. The CDR3 here is CSVARDRGLADTQYF. The CDR3 DNA reads as TGCAGCGTCGCCCGGGACAGGGGGCTGGCAGATACGCAGTATTTT.

This clonotype occurred many times. The V call is TRBV20-1, the J call TRBJ1-1; 7 nucleotides line up with TRBD1. The CDR3 extends over 13 amino acids. Germline V lookup: CDR1 DFQATT, CDR2 SNEGSKA (reference sequence). The V gene end was trimmed by 3 bases and the J gene end by 5 bases; junction bases not matched to a gene: 6. In DNA, the CDR3 is TGCAGTGCTAGCGCTACAGGGGTTACTGAAGCTTTCTTT. It encodes CSASATGVTEAFF.